This TCR beta chain was identified during a study of T cell changes during pregnancy in multiple sclerosis. The method was immunoSEQ multiplex PCR; TCRdb's version includes in-frame clones alone and lacks a portion of them. The table has fewer than 95,000 clones, more than 85% seen once. V lost 6 bases to trimming and J lost 3 bases; unmatched junction nucleotides: 7. Germline CDR1 SGHRS, CDR2 YFSETQ. CDR3 length: 15 amino acids. The sequences come from peripheral blood, collected in the first trimester of pregnancy. The TCR sequence derives from a female donor in good health, enrolled as a control in a pregnancy study. The genes are TRBV5-1 and TRBJ2-3, with 10 bases that match TRBD2. The CDR3 loop is CASNKAGGLTDTQYF. For the CDR3, the DNA is TGCGCCAGCAACAAAGCGGGAGGGCTAACAGATACGCAGTATTTT. Full variable domain (remainder filled in from reference TRBV5-1 and TRBJ2-3): KAGVTQTPRYLIKTRGQQVTLSCSPISGHRSVSWYQQTPGQGLQFLFEYFSETQRNKGNFPGRFSGRQFSNSRSEMNVSTLELGDSALYLCASNKAGGLTDTQYFGPGTRLTVL.